This T cell receptor beta chain was observed in a study of T-cell reconstitution after alpha-beta-depleted transplantation in children. Study findings and constraints: Two months or so post-transplant, alpha-beta T cells reportedly derived from several hundred expanded graft clones. One year post-transplant, T-cell counts and diversity were largely derived from T cells produced anew.

This clonotype has only a few counts. Its antigen is as yet unknown. The CDR3 length is 15 residues. Germline trimming cut 1 base from V and 2 bases from J; bases unmatched to any gene: 5. CDR1 and CDR2 from the germline V gene are SEHNR and FQNEAQ (reference sequence). The library targeted TCRbeta and was prepared with unique molecular identifiers. TCRdb passed the PCR reads through MiXCR, listing each CDR3 protein once. The sample includes about 110,000 distinct CDR3 sequences, about 6% of them seen just once. The receptor was derived from a male patient aged 2 to 9 who had a stem cell transplant for acute lymphoblastic leukemia, so the T cells may come from the graft donor. The chain recombines TRBV7-9 with TRBJ2-7; 7 nucleotides align to TRBD2. This specimen consisted of PBMCs, mostly from graft donor cells, obtained 360 days after TCRalphabeta/CD19-depleted stem cell transplant. This CDR3 is CASSLEREGPYEQYF. Here the CDR3 DNA reads TGTGCCAGCAGCTTAGAGCGGGAAGGGCCCTACGAGCAGTACTTC.